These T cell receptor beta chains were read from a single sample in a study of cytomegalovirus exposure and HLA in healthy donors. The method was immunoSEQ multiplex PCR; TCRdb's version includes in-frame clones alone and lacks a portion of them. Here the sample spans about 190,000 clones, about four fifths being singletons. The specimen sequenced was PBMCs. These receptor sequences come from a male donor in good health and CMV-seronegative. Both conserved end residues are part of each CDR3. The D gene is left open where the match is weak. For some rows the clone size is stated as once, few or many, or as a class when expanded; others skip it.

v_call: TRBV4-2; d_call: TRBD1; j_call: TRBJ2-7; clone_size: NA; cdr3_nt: TGTGCCAGCAGCCAAGAAACAGGGGGGCGGACCTACGAGCAGTACTTC; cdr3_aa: CASSQETGGRTYEQYF
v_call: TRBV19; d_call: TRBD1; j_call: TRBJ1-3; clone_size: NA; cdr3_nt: TGTGCCAGAGGAATACGGGACAGGGACGGAAACACCATATATTTT; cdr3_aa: CARGIRDRDGNTIYF
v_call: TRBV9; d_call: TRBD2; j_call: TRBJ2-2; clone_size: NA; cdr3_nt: TGTGCCAGCAGCCAGGGACTAGCGGGATTTGCCGGGGAGCTGTTTTTT; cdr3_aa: CASSQGLAGFAGELFF
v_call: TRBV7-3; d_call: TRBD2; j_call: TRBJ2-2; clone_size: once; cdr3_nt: TGTGCCAGCAGCTTAACGAGAAGCGGGGGGGACACCGGGGAGCTGTTTTTT; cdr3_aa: CASSLTRSGGDTGELFF
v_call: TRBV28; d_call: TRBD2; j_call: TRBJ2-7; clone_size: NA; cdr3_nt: TGTGCCAGCAGTTTTTCTACCGGGAGGGGCTCCTACGAGCAGTACTTC; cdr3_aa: CASSFSTGRGSYEQYF
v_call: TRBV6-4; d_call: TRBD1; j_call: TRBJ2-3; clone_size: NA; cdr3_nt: TGTGCCAGCAGTGACTCGACAGGGGCGGTCTTGGAAGATACGCAGTATTTT; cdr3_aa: CASSDSTGAVLEDTQYF
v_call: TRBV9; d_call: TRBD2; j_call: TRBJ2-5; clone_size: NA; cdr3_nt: TGTGCCAGCAGCGTAGATCCTAGCGGGAGTCTCACGGAGACCCAGTACTTC; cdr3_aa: CASSVDPSGSLTETQYF
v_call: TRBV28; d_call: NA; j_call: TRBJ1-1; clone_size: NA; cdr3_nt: TGTGCCAGCAGTTTCTCCCACAGGTACACTGAAGCTTTCTTT; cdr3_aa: CASSFSHRYTEAFF
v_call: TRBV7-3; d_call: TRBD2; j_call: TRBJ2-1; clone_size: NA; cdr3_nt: TGTGCCAGCAGCTCGGTAGCGGGAGACAATGAGCAGTTCTTC; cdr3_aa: CASSSVAGDNEQFF
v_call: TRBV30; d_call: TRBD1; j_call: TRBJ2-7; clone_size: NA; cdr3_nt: TGTGCCTGGAGACTGACAGGGTTCGAGCAGTACTTC; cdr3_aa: CAWRLTGFEQYF
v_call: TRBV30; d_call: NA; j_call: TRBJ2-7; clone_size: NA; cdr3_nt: TGTGCCTGGAGACGGAGGGCGGGGATTAATTACGAGCAGTACTTC; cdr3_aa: CAWRRRAGINYEQYF
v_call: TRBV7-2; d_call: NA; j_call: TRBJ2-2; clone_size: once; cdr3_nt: TGTGCCAGCAGCCAGCGCGGGGCTGGGACCGGGGAGCTGTTTTTT; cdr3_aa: CASSQRGAGTGELFF
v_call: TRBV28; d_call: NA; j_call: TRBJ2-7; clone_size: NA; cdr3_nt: TGTGCCAGCAGTCCCTTATCCGACAGTTTATCCCACGAGCAGTACTTC; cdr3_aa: CASSPLSDSLSHEQYF